A single TCR beta chain is shown here with its context. The sample is drawn from a study of OX40 agonist ivuxolimab in advanced cancers. Sequencing used immunoSEQ multiplex PCR; TCRdb keeps in-frame clones, though not all of them. The sample gives tens of thousands of clones, less than 85% of which show up once; around 3.8% is in the top ten. The V segment lost 5 bases and the J segment 0 bases; nucleotides outside the gene matches: 10. Germline assignment: CDR1 MDHEN and CDR2 SYDVKM. The CDR3 totals 17 residues. The chain joins TRBV28 to TRBJ1-5; 7 nucleotides agree with TRBD1. The sample consisted of CD4+ or CD8+ T cells sorted from blood, taken in a trial of the OX40 agonist ivuxolimab. The source of this sequence is an adult with an advanced solid tumor such as melanoma, head and neck, liver or kidney cancer. For the CDR3, the DNA is TGTGCCAGCAGTCTTAGGGACAGTTTGTATAGCAATCAGCCCCAGCATTTT. This translates into CASSLRDSLYSNQPQHF.